Listed below are T cell receptor beta chains from one sample, sequenced in a study of T cells in Graves' hyperthyroidism and ophthalmopathy. TCRdb ran MiXCR on the multiplex PCR reads and lists one entry per CDR3 protein. The repertoire holds more than 350,000 distinct CDR3 sequences, with about 16% as singletons. Source material: blood. These receptors were obtained from a woman aged 55-70 years with Graves' ophthalmopathy. The CDR3 runs from the conserved cysteine through the conserved F or W. The D gene is left open where the match is weak. Clone size is not always given. Where it is, it says once, few, many or a class for expanded clones.

d_call j_call clone_size v_call cdr3_aa cdr3_nt
NA TRBJ1-2 NA TRBV11-2 CASSLTDLANYGYTF TGTGCCAGCAGCCTAACCGATCTGGCCAACTATGGCTACACCTTC
NA TRBJ2-5 NA TRBV18 CASASRSQETQYF TGTGCCAGCGCAAGCAGATCCCAAGAGACCCAGTACTTC
TRBD1 TRBJ2-7 many TRBV20-1 CSALRGNRDRDLEQYF TGCAGTGCACTTAGGGGGAACCGGGACAGGGACCTTGAGCAGTACTTC
NA TRBJ2-6 many TRBV28 CASSSPLVPPVGANVLTF TGTGCCAGCAGTTCCCCACTCGTCCCACCCGTTGGGGCCAACGTCCTGACTTTC
TRBD2 TRBJ2-3 many TRBV20-1 CSARAPSGKLSDTQYF TGCAGTGCTAGGGCTCCCAGCGGGAAGTTATCAGATACGCAGTATTTT
TRBD1 TRBJ2-2 many TRBV7-9 CASSLGRQGRDGELFF TGTGCCAGCAGCTTAGGCCGACAGGGACGTGACGGGGAGCTGTTTTTT
NA TRBJ1-4 NA TRBV9 CASSVRSGPGEKLFF TGTGCCAGCAGCGTCCGTTCCGGGCCGGGTGAAAAACTGTTTTTT
TRBD2 TRBJ2-1 few TRBV6-1 CASTGLAGVGEQFF TGTGCCAGCACCGGACTAGCGGGAGTAGGTGAGCAGTTCTTC
NA TRBJ2-7 many TRBV20-1 CSAREEYYEQYF TGCAGTGCTAGAGAGGAGTACTACGAGCAGTACTTC
NA TRBJ2-7 many TRBV11-2 CASSSDGHSYEQYF TGTGCCAGCAGCTCGGACGGCCACTCCTACGAGCAGTACTTC
NA TRBJ2-1 many TRBV2 CASSEWQDSYNEQFF TGTGCCAGCAGTGAATGGCAGGACTCCTACAATGAGCAGTTCTTC
TRBD2 TRBJ2-3 many TRBV5-1 CASSPGLVPTDTQYF TGCGCCAGCAGCCCCGGACTAGTCCCTACAGATACGCAGTATTTT
NA TRBJ2-2 many TRBV7-9 CASSPLVTKTGELFF TGTGCCAGCAGCCCGCTAGTGACGAAGACCGGGGAGCTGTTTTTT
NA TRBJ1-6 many TRBV5-1 CASRTTAGDSPLHF TGCGCCAGCAGGACAACTGCAGGGGATTCACCCCTCCACTTT
NA TRBJ2-7 many TRBV14 CASSQGLVGAGYEQYF TGTGCCAGCAGCCAAGGATTGGTGGGGGCTGGATACGAGCAGTACTTC
TRBD2 TRBJ2-1 many TRBV3-1 CASSQKGLAGGDLYNEQFF TGTGCCAGCAGCCAAAAGGGACTAGCGGGAGGAGACCTCTACAATGAGCAGTTCTTC
TRBD2 TRBJ2-7 few TRBV6-2/TRBV6-3 CASSRTSRGYEQYF TGTGCCAGCAGTCGGACTAGCAGAGGCTACGAGCAGTACTTC
NA TRBJ2-3 many TRBV5-1 CASSLAGFPTDTQYF TGCGCCAGCAGCTTGGCGGGGTTCCCCACAGATACGCAGTATTTT
TRBD2 TRBJ2-1 few TRBV6-1 CASTPLAGGYNEQFF TGTGCCAGCACTCCCCTAGCGGGAGGGTACAATGAGCAGTTCTTC
TRBD1 TRBJ1-4 NA TRBV7-3 CASSPPDRERPNEKLFF TGTGCCAGCAGCCCTCCGGACAGGGAGAGACCTAATGAAAAACTGTTTTTT
NA TRBJ2-1 many TRBV2 CASSFLQGNSYNEQFF TGTGCCAGCAGTTTCCTTCAGGGTAACTCCTACAATGAGCAGTTCTTC
TRBD1 TRBJ2-7 many TRBV6-1 CASQRGQGAGEQYF TGTGCCAGCCAGCGGGGACAGGGGGCTGGCGAGCAGTACTTC
TRBD2 TRBJ2-7 NA TRBV6-1 CATEMTSGKTYEQYF TGTGCCACCGAAATGACTAGCGGGAAAACCTACGAGCAGTACTTC
NA TRBJ1-1 NA TRBV18 CASSPREGGMNTEAFF TGTGCCAGCTCACCACGAGAGGGTGGTATGAACACTGAAGCTTTCTTT
NA TRBJ2-7 many TRBV7-6 CASSHGGNYEQYF TGTGCCAGCAGCCACGGCGGAAACTACGAGCAGTACTTC
NA TRBJ1-5 NA TRBV25-1 CASSEFGDLNQPQHF TGTGCCAGCAGTGAATTCGGGGACCTCAATCAGCCCCAGCATTTT
NA TRBJ1-2 NA TRBV12-3/TRBV12-4 CASSLEAPDGYTF TGTGCCAGCAGTTTAGAGGCCCCAGATGGCTACACCTTC
NA TRBJ2-6 many TRBV12-3/TRBV12-4 CASSRTGSSGANVLTF TGTGCCAGCAGTCGGACCGGGAGCTCTGGGGCCAACGTCCTGACTTTC
TRBD2 TRBJ2-3 many TRBV9 CASSVSGIPTDTQYF TGTGCCAGCAGCGTAAGCGGGATACCGACAGATACGCAGTATTTT
TRBD2 TRBJ2-2 many TRBV28 CASSSGHGGRRGGELFF TGTGCCAGCAGCTCCGGGCATGGCGGGAGACGAGGCGGGGAGCTGTTTTTT
TRBD2 TRBJ2-3 NA TRBV20-1 CSGPRSGRADTQYF TGCAGTGGCCCCCGTAGCGGGAGGGCCGATACGCAGTATTTT
TRBD1 TRBJ1-5 many TRBV6-1 CASSDRDRPTQHF TGTGCCAGCAGTGACCGGGACAGGCCGACCCAGCATTTT
TRBD1 TRBJ2-5 many TRBV24-1 CATSDSGQGGETQYF TGTGCCACCAGTGATTCGGGACAGGGGGGTGAGACCCAGTACTTC